One T cell receptor (beta chain) is described in this entry. Participants were aged 18 to 89 years, lived in under 30 US areas, and enrolled virtually. Within the 2 weeks before study entry, each person in the exposed group met a COVID-19 case. Germline CDR1 is DFQATT and CDR2 is SNEGSKA (reference sequence). The CDR3 covers 11 residues. This record comes from a study of blood T cell repertoires in COVID-19. On the study more broadly: Both acute and convalescent COVID-19 samples were obtained from the United States, Italy and Spain.

In the original processing: From reference gene primer amplification, estimates of nucleated cell counts were derived. Profiling relied on immunoSEQ multiplex PCR, and the TCRdb table lists in-frame clones only, not all of them. V and J calls and clone size come straight from that table; D and trimming were deduced from the DNA. The data hold 130,000 to 150,000 clones, with 84% observed a single time. Sequencing was carried out using PBMCs or T cells enriched from blood (not recorded which). This TCR was sampled from a woman between 45 and 60 years old who had been exposed to COVID-19. J is TRBJ1-2 and V is TRBV20-1; D is unclear. The CDR3 DNA sequence: TGCACCCCATTCGCTATCTATGGCTACACCTTC. Amino acids: CTPFAIYGYTF.